The present T cell receptor beta chain was sequenced within a study of PD-1 blockade in classical Hodgkin lymphoma. V was pared by 8 bases and J by 4 bases, with 12 bases between. Germline lookup yields CDR1 SNHLY and CDR2 FYNNEI. CDR3 length: 12 residues. On this clone itself: Its antigen is still unknown.

Profiled with immunoSEQ multiplex PCR; TCRdb holds only in-frame clones, not every one. The repertoire holds around 36,000 clones, 80% to 95% seen once, with about 0.21% in the top ten. Relapses following autologous stem cell transplantation were seen in all patients, with brentuximab vedotin exposure varying. CD4+ T cells were purified from thawed PBMCs by negative selection. Each best response was a complete response, a partial response or progressive disease. Study-level points and caveats: Healthy donors were reported to have higher baseline TCR diversity than newly diagnosed patients. Newly diagnosed patients and complete responders had comparable diversity at baseline. Nivolumab initiation under 1 year post-ASCT meant exclusion.

This TCR derives from a human donor with classical Hodgkin lymphoma. This chain connects TRBV2 to TRBJ2-7; the D is unclear. The input for sequencing was CD4+ T cells from blood, taken at baseline. The CDR3 loop is CASGSYRYEQYF. Here the CDR3 DNA reads TGTGCCAGCGGTTCGTATAGGTACGAGCAGTACTTC.